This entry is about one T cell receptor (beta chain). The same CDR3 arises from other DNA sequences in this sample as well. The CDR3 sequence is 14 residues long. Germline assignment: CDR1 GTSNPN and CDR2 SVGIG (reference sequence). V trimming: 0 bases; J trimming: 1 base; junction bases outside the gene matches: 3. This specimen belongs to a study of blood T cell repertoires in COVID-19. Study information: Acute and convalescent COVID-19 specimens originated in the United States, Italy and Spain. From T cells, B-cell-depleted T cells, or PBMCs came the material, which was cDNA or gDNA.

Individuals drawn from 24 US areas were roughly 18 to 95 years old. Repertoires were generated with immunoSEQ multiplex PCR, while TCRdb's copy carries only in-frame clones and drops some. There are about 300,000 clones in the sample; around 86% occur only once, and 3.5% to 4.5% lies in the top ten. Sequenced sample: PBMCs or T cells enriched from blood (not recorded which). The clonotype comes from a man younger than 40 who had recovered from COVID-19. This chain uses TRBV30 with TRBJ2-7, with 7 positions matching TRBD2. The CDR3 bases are TGTGCCTGGAGTGTTGGCGGGAGTTCCTACGAGCAGTACTTC. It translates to CAWSVGGSSYEQYF.